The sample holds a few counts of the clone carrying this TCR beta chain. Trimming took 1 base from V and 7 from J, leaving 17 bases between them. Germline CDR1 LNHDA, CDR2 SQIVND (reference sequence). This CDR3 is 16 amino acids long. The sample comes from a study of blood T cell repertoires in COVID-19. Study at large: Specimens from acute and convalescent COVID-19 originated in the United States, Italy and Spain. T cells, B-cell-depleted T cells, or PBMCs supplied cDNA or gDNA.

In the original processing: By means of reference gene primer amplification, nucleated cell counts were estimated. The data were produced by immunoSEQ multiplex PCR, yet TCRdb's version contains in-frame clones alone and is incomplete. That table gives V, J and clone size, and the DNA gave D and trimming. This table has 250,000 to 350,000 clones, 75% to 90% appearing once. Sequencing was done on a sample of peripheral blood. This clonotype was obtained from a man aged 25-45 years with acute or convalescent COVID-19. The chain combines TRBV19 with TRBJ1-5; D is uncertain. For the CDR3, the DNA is TGTGCCAGTAGTATAGGAAGAGGCCCTAAGCGGCAGCCCCAGCATTTT. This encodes CASSIGRGPKRQPQHF.